This TCR beta chain comes out of a study of T-cell memory formation after mild COVID-19. This clonotype showed up just a few times. This CDR3 contains 14 residues. V was shortened by 3 bases and J by 1 base, with 9 bases between the two germline ends. Germline V gene data show CDR1 as SGHDT and CDR2 as YYEEEE. TCRdb reprocessed the 5' RACE reads via MiXCR and lists one record per CDR3 protein. The repertoire holds over 350,000 distinct CDR3 sequences, with 16% as singletons. The source of this sequence is a man younger than 35 who had mild COVID-19 (a few samples of this study predate the infection). Cell type and time point are not known. This sequence joins TRBV5-6 and TRBJ2-3; unclear D gene. The sequenced sample consisted of PBMCs or a T cell subset sorted from them (not recorded which). The CDR3 spells CASSSPAGTDTQYF. The CDR3, as DNA: TGTGCCAGCAGCTCCCCGGCTGGCACAGATACGCAGTATTTT.